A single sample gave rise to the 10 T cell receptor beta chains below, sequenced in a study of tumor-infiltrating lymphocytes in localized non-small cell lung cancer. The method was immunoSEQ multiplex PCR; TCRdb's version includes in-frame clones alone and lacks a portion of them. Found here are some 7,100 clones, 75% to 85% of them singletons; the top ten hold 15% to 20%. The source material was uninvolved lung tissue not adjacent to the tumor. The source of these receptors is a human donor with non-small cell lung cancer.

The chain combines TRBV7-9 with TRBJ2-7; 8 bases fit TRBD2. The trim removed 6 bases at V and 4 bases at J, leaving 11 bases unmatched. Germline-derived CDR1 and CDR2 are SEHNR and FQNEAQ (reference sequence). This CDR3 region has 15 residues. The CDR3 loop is CASSPSAGASYEQYF. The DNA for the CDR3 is TGTGCCAGCAGTCCTTCAGCGGGGGCTTCTTACGAGCAGTACTTC.

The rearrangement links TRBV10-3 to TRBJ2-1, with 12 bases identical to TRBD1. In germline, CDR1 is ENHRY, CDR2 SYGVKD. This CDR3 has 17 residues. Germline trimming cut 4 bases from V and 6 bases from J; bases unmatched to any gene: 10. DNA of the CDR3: TGTGCCATCAGTGCTCTTGCGGGACAGGGGGCTCGCAATGAGCAGTTCTTC. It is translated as CAISALAGQGARNEQFF.

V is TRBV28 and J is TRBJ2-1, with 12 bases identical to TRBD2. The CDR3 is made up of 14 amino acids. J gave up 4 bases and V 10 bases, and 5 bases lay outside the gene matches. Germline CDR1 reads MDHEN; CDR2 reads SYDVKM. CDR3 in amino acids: CATKTSGRYNEQFF. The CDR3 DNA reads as TGTGCCACCAAGACTAGCGGGAGATACAATGAGCAGTTCTTC.

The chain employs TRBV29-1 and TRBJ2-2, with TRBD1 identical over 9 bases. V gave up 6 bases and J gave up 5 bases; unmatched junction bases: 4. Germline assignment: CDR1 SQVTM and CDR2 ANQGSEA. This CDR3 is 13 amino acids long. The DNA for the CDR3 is TGCAGCGTATCACAGGGGGCGACCGGGGAGCTGTTTTTT. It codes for CSVSQGATGELFF.

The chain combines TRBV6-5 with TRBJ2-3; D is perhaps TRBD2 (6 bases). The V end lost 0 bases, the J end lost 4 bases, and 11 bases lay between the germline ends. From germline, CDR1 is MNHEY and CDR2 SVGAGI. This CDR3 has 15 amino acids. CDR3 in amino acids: CASSYSGGPADTQYF. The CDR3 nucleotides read TGTGCCAGCAGTTACTCCGGGGGTCCGGCAGATACGCAGTATTTT.

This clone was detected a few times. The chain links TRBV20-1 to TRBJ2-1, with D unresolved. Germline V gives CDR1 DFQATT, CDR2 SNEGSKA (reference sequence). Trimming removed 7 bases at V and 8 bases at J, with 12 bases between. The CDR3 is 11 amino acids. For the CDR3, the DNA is TGCAGTGTCACATGGCCAGATGAGCAGTTCTTC. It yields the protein CSVTWPDEQFF.

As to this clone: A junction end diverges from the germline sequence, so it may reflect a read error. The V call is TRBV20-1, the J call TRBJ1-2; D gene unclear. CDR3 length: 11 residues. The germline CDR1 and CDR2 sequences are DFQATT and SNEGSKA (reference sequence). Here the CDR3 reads CSAREPYGYTF. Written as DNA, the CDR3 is TGCAGTGCTCGAGAACCCTATGGCTACACCTTC.

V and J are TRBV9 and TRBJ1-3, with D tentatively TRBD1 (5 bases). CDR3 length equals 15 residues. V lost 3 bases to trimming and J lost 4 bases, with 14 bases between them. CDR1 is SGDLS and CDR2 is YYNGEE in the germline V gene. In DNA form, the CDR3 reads TGTGCCAGCAGCGCCCTGGTGGGGGTGGGAAACACCATATATTTT. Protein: CASSALVGVGNTIYF.

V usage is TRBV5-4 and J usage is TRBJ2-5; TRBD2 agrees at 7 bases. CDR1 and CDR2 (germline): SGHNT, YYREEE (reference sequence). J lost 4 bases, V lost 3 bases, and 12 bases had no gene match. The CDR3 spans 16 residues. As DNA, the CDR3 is TGTGCCAGCAGCTCCCCAGGGCGGGGGAGGGGAGAGACCCAGTACTTC. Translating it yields CASSSPGRGRGETQYF.

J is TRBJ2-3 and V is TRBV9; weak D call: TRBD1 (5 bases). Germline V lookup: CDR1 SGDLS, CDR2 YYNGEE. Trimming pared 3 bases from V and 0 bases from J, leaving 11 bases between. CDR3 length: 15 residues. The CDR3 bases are TGTGCCAGCAGCGCCACAGGTTATAGCACAGATACGCAGTATTTT. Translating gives CASSATGYSTDTQYF.